What follows describes a single T cell receptor beta chain. As yet, its antigen is unknown. The data stem from a study of graft-versus-host responses after intestinal transplantation. Study as a whole: Anti-thymocyte globulin was used for induction in all recipients, who then took tacrolimus and steroids for approximately 3 years.

TCRdb keeps only in-frame clones here, not all; method: immunoSEQ multiplex PCR. Among about 130,000 clones listed, 80% to 95% were seen once. The receptor was isolated from a human donor who received an intestinal transplant. The sample was unstimulated CD4+ T cells sorted from spleen or lymph node cells, taken before intestinal transplant.

CDR3 nucleotide sequence: TGTGCCAGCAGCTTAGATCGCTTGGTGAGCGAGCAGTACTTC. Translation gives CASSLDRLVSEQYF. This chain uses TRBV11-2 with TRBJ2-7; no definite D call. Per the germline V gene, CDR1 is SGHAT and CDR2 is FQNNGV. The germline V and J ends were trimmed by 0 bases and 6 bases, with 12 bases remaining between them. The CDR3 totals 14 residues. Drawing the rest from reference TRBV11-2 and TRBJ2-7, the complete variable domain is EAGVAQSPRYKIIEKRQSVAFWCNPISGHATLYWYQQILGQGPKLLIQFQNNGVVDDSQLPKDRFSAERLKGVDSTLKIQPAKLEDSAVYLCASSLDRLVSEQYFGPGTRLTVT.